This TCR beta chain derives from a study (dated by TCRdb to the mid-2010s). Looking at the study overall: Whether tumor-infiltrating Tregs in breast cancer are recruited from blood Tregs or converted in situ from other CD4+ T cell subsets was tested. General conclusions and limits of the study: The greatest overlap of tumor-infiltrating Treg TCR alpha and beta sequences was observed with tumor naive CD4+ T cells, followed by blood naive CD4+ T cells. Rather than covering whole repertoires, validation in the larger cohort was restricted to a single TCR beta V-J rearrangement. In terms of TCR gene usage, tumor memory CD4+ T cells clustered together with blood and lymph node memory CD4+ cells, as well as with lymph node naive CD4+ cells.

Full-length TCR variable regions were amplified by 5' RACE PCR with constant-region reverse primers, followed by semi-nested PCR with Nested Universal Primer A. The ReliaPrep RNA Cell Miniprep System was used to extract total RNA, which was then reverse transcribed into 5'RACE-ready cDNA with the SMARTer RACE 5'/3' Kit. Full-length TCR alpha and beta libraries were barcoded with multiplex adaptors and sequenced on an Illumina MiSeq. The original methods were these. For each of nine subset-tissue groups, sequencing data from the five patients were pooled, and the groups were compared by unsupervised clustering of TCR gene usage. The Morisita-Horn index, with shared sequences weighted by their contribution to each repertoire, was used to calculate repertoire similarity. The public reads were reanalyzed by TCRdb: fastp trimming at Q25, MiXCR alignment, in-frame beta chains only. When rows share a CDR3 protein, they turn into one entry using the most common DNA and genes. The V and J calls and clone size are TCRdb's, not the authors'. Present in this sample are over 50,000 distinct CDR3 sequences, roughly a quarter of which were seen just once. The top ten clones comprise 2.5% to 4% of the sample.

Reading the germline V gene (reference sequence) gives CDR1 DFQATT and CDR2 SNEGSKA. Including cysteine and phenylalanine, the CDR3 has 16 amino acids. Just the 48-base CDR3 DNA is kept, in frame starting at base 1. V loses 0 bases at its end and J loses 1 base; junction bases beyond the gene matches: 8. Naive CD4+ T cells were purified with the Miltenyi Naive CD4+ T Cell Isolation kit, with Tregs depleted using CD25 microbeads. Tregs, naive and memory CD4+ T cells from tumor, blood and ipsilateral draining lymph nodes of about 5 breast cancer patients underwent full-length TCR alpha and beta sequencing. Tumor tissue and lymph nodes obtained from ipsilateral axillary dissection were perfused with PBS, minced and then digested with collagenase I and hyaluronidase. Sorted cell populations were confirmed by FACS to exceed 90% purity. On this clonotype itself: It lacks a known antigen. Base quality data are lacking; no much larger clone is found one base away.

The sample consisted of tumor-infiltrating naive CD4+ T cells sorted from the breast tumor. The cell subset or site label of this sample denotes: naive CD4+ T cells, CD4+CD45RA+CD25-. The sequence was collected from a female donor with breast cancer. The rearrangement joined TRBV20-1 to TRBJ1-1, with 7 bases matching TRBD1. The CDR3 region has the sequence CSAREAGTGANTEAFF. The nucleotides read TGCAGTGCTAGAGAAGCCGGAACAGGGGCGAACACTGAAGCTTTCTTT.